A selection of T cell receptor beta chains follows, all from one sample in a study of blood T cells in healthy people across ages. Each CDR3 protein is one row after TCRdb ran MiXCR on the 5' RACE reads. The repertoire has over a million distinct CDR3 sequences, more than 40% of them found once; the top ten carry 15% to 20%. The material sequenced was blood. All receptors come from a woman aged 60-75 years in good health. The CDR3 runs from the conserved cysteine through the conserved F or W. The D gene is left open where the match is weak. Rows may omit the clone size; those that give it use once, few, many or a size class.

cdr3_aa: CASSRSPPGQNYEQYF; cdr3_nt: TGTGCCAGCAGCAGAAGTCCCCCGGGACAGAATTACGAGCAGTACTTC; d_call: TRBD1; j_call: TRBJ2-7; clone_size: NA; v_call: TRBV7-6
cdr3_aa: CSVEDYRVGIGDYNEQFF; cdr3_nt: TGCAGCGTTGAAGATTATCGTGTTGGAATTGGGGACTACAATGAGCAGTTCTTC; d_call: NA; j_call: TRBJ2-1; clone_size: few; v_call: TRBV29-1
cdr3_aa: CSVVWTGVPDTQYF; cdr3_nt: TGCAGCGTTGTATGGACAGGGGTCCCAGATACGCAGTATTTT; d_call: TRBD1; j_call: TRBJ2-3; clone_size: few; v_call: TRBV29-1
cdr3_aa: CASSPEQGMGNTEAFF; cdr3_nt: TGTGCCAGTAGTCCCGAACAGGGTATGGGGAACACTGAAGCTTTCTTT; d_call: NA; j_call: TRBJ1-1; clone_size: NA; v_call: TRBV19
cdr3_aa: CASSPGTGAEEQYF; cdr3_nt: TGTGCCAGCAGTCCCGGGACAGGGGCTGAAGAGCAGTACTTC; d_call: TRBD1; j_call: TRBJ2-7; clone_size: NA; v_call: TRBV6-1
cdr3_aa: CAISFSGQETQYF; cdr3_nt: TGTGCCATCAGTTTTAGCGGACAAGAGACCCAGTACTTC; d_call: NA; j_call: TRBJ2-5; clone_size: NA; v_call: TRBV10-3
cdr3_aa: CASSPRGPMTGAGSYNEQFF; cdr3_nt: TGTGCCAGCAGCCCGCGAGGGCCTATGACCGGGGCCGGCTCCTACAATGAGCAGTTCTTC; d_call: NA; j_call: TRBJ2-1; clone_size: NA; v_call: TRBV4-2
cdr3_aa: CATSDRTVTPYEQYF; cdr3_nt: TGTGCCACCAGTGACCGGACAGTGACCCCCTACGAGCAGTACTTC; d_call: NA; j_call: TRBJ2-7; clone_size: NA; v_call: TRBV24-1
cdr3_aa: CASSQNRNEQYF; cdr3_nt: TGTGCCAGCAGCCAGAATAGGAATGAGCAGTACTTC; d_call: NA; j_call: TRBJ2-5; clone_size: NA; v_call: TRBV11-2
cdr3_aa: CASSAPTGAYEQYF; cdr3_nt: TGTGCCAGCAGTGCCCCGACAGGGGCCTACGAGCAGTACTTC; d_call: TRBD1; j_call: TRBJ2-7; clone_size: NA; v_call: TRBV2
cdr3_aa: CASSLGPERPNNEQFF; cdr3_nt: TGTGCCAGCAGCTTGGGGCCGGAGAGGCCCAACAATGAGCAGTTCTTC; d_call: NA; j_call: TRBJ2-1; clone_size: NA; v_call: TRBV5-6
cdr3_aa: CASSLDRVVDEQYF; cdr3_nt: TGTGCCAGCAGCTTAGACAGGGTTGTTGACGAGCAGTACTTC; d_call: NA; j_call: TRBJ2-7; clone_size: few; v_call: TRBV7-2
cdr3_aa: CASTPSGIYEQYF; cdr3_nt: TGTGCCAGCACCCCCAGCGGGATCTACGAGCAGTACTTC; d_call: TRBD2; j_call: TRBJ2-7; clone_size: few; v_call: TRBV7-2
cdr3_aa: CSARGLGQGYNEQFF; cdr3_nt: TGCAGTGCTAGGGGGCTGGGACAGGGTTACAATGAGCAGTTCTTC; d_call: TRBD1; j_call: TRBJ2-1; clone_size: NA; v_call: TRBV20-1
cdr3_aa: CSVKQARGTQYF; cdr3_nt: TGCAGTGTAAAACAGGCTCGTGGGACCCAGTACTTC; d_call: NA; j_call: TRBJ2-5; clone_size: few; v_call: TRBV20-1
cdr3_aa: CASSWGVNEQFF; cdr3_nt: TGTGCCAGCTCCTGGGGGGTTAATGAGCAGTTCTTC; d_call: NA; j_call: TRBJ2-1; clone_size: NA; v_call: TRBV28
cdr3_aa: CASSSREGVYNEQFF; cdr3_nt: TGTGCCAGCAGCTCACGGGAGGGGGTGTACAATGAGCAGTTCTTC; d_call: TRBD2; j_call: TRBJ2-1; clone_size: NA; v_call: TRBV11-1
cdr3_aa: CASSQGGSRRETQYF; cdr3_nt: TGTGCCAGCAGTCAAGGGGGATCACGGCGAGAGACCCAGTACTTC; d_call: NA; j_call: TRBJ2-5; clone_size: NA; v_call: TRBV6-1
cdr3_aa: CSVRRQGLEQYF; cdr3_nt: TGCAGCGTCCGCCGACAGGGCCTCGAGCAGTACTTC; d_call: TRBD1; j_call: TRBJ2-7; clone_size: few; v_call: TRBV29-1
cdr3_aa: CATSRAGGRSNYGYTF; cdr3_nt: TGTGCCACCAGCAGAGCCGGTGGGCGTAGTAACTATGGCTACACCTTC; d_call: NA; j_call: TRBJ1-2; clone_size: once; v_call: TRBV15
cdr3_aa: CASSREAGEAEQFF; cdr3_nt: TGTGCCAGCAGCCGAGAAGCGGGAGAGGCGGAGCAGTTCTTC; d_call: TRBD2; j_call: TRBJ2-1; clone_size: few; v_call: TRBV7-9
cdr3_aa: CASSLGAGVETQYF; cdr3_nt: TGTGCCAGCAGTTTAGGGGCAGGGGTGGAGACCCAGTACTTC; d_call: NA; j_call: TRBJ2-5; clone_size: NA; v_call: TRBV12-3/TRBV12-4
cdr3_aa: CSAKGASNEKLFF; cdr3_nt: TGCAGTGCCAAAGGGGCCTCCAATGAAAAACTGTTTTTT; d_call: NA; j_call: TRBJ1-4; clone_size: NA; v_call: TRBV20-1
cdr3_aa: CASGFIDRVNGEQYF; cdr3_nt: TGTGCCAGCGGCTTCATCGACAGGGTAAATGGCGAGCAGTACTTC; d_call: NA; j_call: TRBJ2-7; clone_size: NA; v_call: TRBV21-1
cdr3_aa: CASSSGGRPFNEQFF; cdr3_nt: TGTGCCAGCAGCTCCGGGGGGCGGCCGTTCAATGAGCAGTTCTTC; d_call: NA; j_call: TRBJ2-1; clone_size: NA; v_call: TRBV7-7
cdr3_aa: CASGLGFYEQYF; cdr3_nt: TGTGCCAGCGGGTTGGGGTTCTACGAGCAGTACTTC; d_call: NA; j_call: TRBJ2-7; clone_size: NA; v_call: TRBV6-1
cdr3_aa: CAISETRTETGELFF; cdr3_nt: TGTGCCATCAGTGAGACCCGGACCGAAACCGGGGAGCTGTTTTTT; d_call: NA; j_call: TRBJ2-2; clone_size: NA; v_call: TRBV10-3
cdr3_aa: CASSVDSESINEQFF; cdr3_nt: TGTGCCAGCAGCGTAGATTCAGAGAGCATTAATGAGCAGTTCTTC; d_call: NA; j_call: TRBJ2-1; clone_size: few; v_call: TRBV9
cdr3_aa: CASSQDLAGTGSREQFF; cdr3_nt: TGCGCCAGCAGCCAAGATCTTGCGGGGACAGGGTCGCGTGAGCAGTTCTTC; d_call: TRBD1; j_call: TRBJ2-1; clone_size: once; v_call: TRBV4-1
cdr3_aa: CASSGRETTQFF; cdr3_nt: TGTGCCAGCAGCGGAAGGGAGACTACCCAGTTCTTC; d_call: NA; j_call: TRBJ2-1; clone_size: NA; v_call: TRBV9